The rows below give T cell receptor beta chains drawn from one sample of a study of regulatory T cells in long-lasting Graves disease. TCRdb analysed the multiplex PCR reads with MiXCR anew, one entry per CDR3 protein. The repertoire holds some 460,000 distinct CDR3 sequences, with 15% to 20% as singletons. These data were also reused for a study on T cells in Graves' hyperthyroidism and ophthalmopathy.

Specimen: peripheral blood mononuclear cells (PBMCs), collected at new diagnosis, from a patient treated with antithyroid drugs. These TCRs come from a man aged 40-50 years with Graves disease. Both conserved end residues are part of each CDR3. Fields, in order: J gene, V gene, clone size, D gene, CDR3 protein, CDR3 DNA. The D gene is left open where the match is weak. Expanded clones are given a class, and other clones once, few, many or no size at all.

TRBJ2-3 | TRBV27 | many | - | CASSFPTQAGDTQYF | TGTGCCAGCAGTTTTCCGACACAAGCGGGAGATACGCAGTATTTT
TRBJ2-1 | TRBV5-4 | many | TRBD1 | CASSLPGQGAHEQFF | TGTGCCAGCAGCTTGCCGGGACAGGGGGCGCATGAGCAGTTCTTC
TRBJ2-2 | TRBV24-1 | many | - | CATSDNPTNTGELFF | TGTGCCACCAGTGATAACCCAACGAACACCGGGGAGCTGTTTTTT
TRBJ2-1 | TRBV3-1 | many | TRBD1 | CASSHERTGGSNNEQFF | TGTGCCAGCAGCCACGAAAGGACAGGGGGCTCCAACAATGAGCAGTTCTTC
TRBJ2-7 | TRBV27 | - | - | CASSFRRGVEQYF | TGTGCCAGCAGTTTCCGCCGGGGAGTGGAGCAGTACTTC
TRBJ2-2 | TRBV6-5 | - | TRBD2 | CASSYGTSLTGELFF | TGTGCCAGCAGTTACGGGACTAGCCTCACCGGGGAGCTGTTTTTT
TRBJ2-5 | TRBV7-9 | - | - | CASSLYGSLQETQYF | TGTGCCAGCAGCTTATACGGGAGCCTCCAAGAGACCCAGTACTTC
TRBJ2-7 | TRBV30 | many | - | CAWNTGISEQYF | TGTGCCTGGAATACGGGGATTTCTGAGCAGTACTTC
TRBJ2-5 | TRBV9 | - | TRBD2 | CASSPSGRSEAQYF | TGTGCCAGCAGCCCTAGCGGGAGATCAGAGGCCCAGTACTTC
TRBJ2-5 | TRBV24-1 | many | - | CATSDPHPPETQYF | TGTGCCACCAGTGACCCACACCCCCCGGAGACCCAGTACTTC
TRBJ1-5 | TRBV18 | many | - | CASSPPSSNQPQHF | TGTGCCAGCTCACCACCGTCCAGCAATCAGCCCCAGCATTTT
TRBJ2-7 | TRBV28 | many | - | CASGKLTSTVGEQYF | TGTGCCAGCGGCAAGCTGACATCTACAGTAGGGGAGCAGTACTTC
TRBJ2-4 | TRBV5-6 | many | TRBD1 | CASSLYGQGAAKNIQYF | TGTGCCAGCAGCTTGTACGGACAGGGGGCGGCCAAAAACATTCAGTACTTC
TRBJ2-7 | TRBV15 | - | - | CATSRDRARSYEQYF | TGTGCCACCAGCAGAGATAGGGCCAGATCCTACGAGCAGTACTTC
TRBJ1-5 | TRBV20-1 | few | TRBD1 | CSARGTGGSQPKHF | TGCAGTGCTAGAGGGACAGGGGGCTCTCAGCCCAAGCATTTT
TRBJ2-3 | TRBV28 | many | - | CASSGITDTQYF | TGTGCCAGCAGTGGGATCACAGATACGCAGTATTTT
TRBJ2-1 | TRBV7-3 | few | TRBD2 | CASSLGLAGFPPSYNEQFF | TGTGCCAGCAGCTTAGGGCTAGCGGGGTTCCCCCCCTCCTACAATGAGCAGTTCTTC
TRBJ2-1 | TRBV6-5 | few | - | CASSYDTKPYNEQFF | TGTGCCAGCAGTTACGACACCAAACCCTACAATGAGCAGTTCTTC
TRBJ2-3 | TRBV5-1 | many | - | CASTPFASGTDTQYF | TGCGCCAGCACCCCCTTTGCTAGCGGCACAGATACGCAGTATTTT
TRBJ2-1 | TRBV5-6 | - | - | CASSLAGPVLNNEQFF | TGTGCCAGCAGCTTGGCTGGACCAGTACTTAATAATGAGCAGTTCTTC
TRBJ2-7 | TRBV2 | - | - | CASKPGETGTNYEQYF | TGTGCCAGCAAGCCAGGGGAGACGGGTACAAACTACGAGCAGTACTTC
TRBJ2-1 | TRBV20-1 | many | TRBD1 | CSADRGHEQFF | TGCAGTGCAGACAGGGGACATGAGCAGTTCTTC
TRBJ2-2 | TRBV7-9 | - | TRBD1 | CASSSRDRGLTGELFF | TGTGCCAGCAGCTCCCGGGACAGGGGATTGACCGGGGAGCTGTTTTTT
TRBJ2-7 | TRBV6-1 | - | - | CASSKTGYEQYF | TGTGCCAGCAGTAAAACAGGGTACGAGCAGTACTTC
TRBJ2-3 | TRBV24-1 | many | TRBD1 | CATSTRQGTDTQYF | TGTGCCACCAGCACTCGACAGGGGACAGATACGCAGTATTTT
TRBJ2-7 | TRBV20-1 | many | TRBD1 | CSASLGDRPYEQYF | TGCAGTGCTAGTCTTGGGGACAGACCCTACGAGCAGTACTTC
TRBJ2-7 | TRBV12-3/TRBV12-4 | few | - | CASSLSGQDYEQYF | TGTGCCAGCAGTTTATCGGGACAAGACTACGAGCAGTACTTC
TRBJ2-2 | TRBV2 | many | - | CASSGQGRDTGELFF | TGTGCCAGCAGTGGTCAGGGGCGCGACACCGGGGAGCTGTTTTTT
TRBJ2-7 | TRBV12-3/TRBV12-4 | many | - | CASSFDPRYEQYF | TGTGCCAGCAGTTTCGATCCTCGCTACGAGCAGTACTTC
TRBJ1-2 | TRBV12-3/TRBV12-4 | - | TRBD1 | CASRSWTGRATF | TGTGCCAGCAGGTCCTGGACAGGGCGAGCCACCTTC
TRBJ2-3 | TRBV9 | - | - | CASSVRTATDTQYF | TGTGCCAGCAGCGTACGGACAGCCACAGATACGCAGTATTTT
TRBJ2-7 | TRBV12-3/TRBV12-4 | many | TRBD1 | CASRPRTGSYEQYF | TGTGCCAGCAGACCCCGGACAGGGTCCTACGAGCAGTACTTC
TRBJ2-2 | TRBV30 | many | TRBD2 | CAFSGGTGELFF | TGTGCCTTTTCGGGGGGCACCGGGGAGCTGTTTTTT
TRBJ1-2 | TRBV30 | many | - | CAWSTGSATYGYTF | TGTGCCTGGAGTACCGGGAGCGCCACCTATGGCTACACCTTC
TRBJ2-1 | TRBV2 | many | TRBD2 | CASSEGWLAGIFLGNEQFF | TGTGCCAGCAGTGAGGGATGGCTAGCGGGAATTTTCTTGGGCAATGAGCAGTTCTTC